Presented here are 10 T cell receptor beta chains from one specimen sequenced in a study of regulatory T cells in long-lasting Graves disease. The time point was: newly diagnosed GD, antithyroid drugs for less than 3 months. PBMCs were the source of the RNA used for TCR sequencing. Investigators prepared the TCR beta libraries by applying iRepertoire HTBI primers and Arm-PCR of CDR3 regions. One entry per CDR3 protein results from TCRdb running MiXCR on the multiplex PCR reads. The sample contains around 480,000 distinct CDR3 sequences, 15% to 20% of which appear only once. The same specimen was also included in a second study, on T cells in Graves' hyperthyroidism and ophthalmopathy.

Material: peripheral blood mononuclear cells (PBMCs), obtained at new diagnosis, from a patient treated with antithyroid drugs. These TCRs come from a man aged 35-49 years with Graves disease.

This clonotype was seen many times. This chain joins TRBV20-1 and TRBJ1-1, with D uncertain. The germline gives CDR1 DFQATT, CDR2 SNEGSKA (reference sequence). This CDR3 is built from 12 residues. CDR3 sequence (DNA): TGCAGGGCGGCTAGGGTGAACACTGAAGCTTTCTTT. Its protein product is CRAARVNTEAFF.

This clonotype was detected many times. V is TRBV2 and J is TRBJ2-1; the match to TRBD1 covers 10 bases. The CDR3 sequence is 16 residues long. CDR1 is SNHLY, CDR2 FYNNEI, per germline. Trimming took 4 bases from V and 9 from J; bases not matched to a gene: 12. The CDR3 DNA follows: TGTGCCAGCAGTGTTTATAGGACAGGGGGTTATGGTGAGCAGTTCTTC. This gives the protein CASSVYRTGGYGEQFF.

This clonotype was seen ten or more times. The V and J genes are TRBV19 and TRBJ1-1; D perhaps matches TRBD1 (6 bases). In germline, CDR1 is LNHDA, CDR2 SQIVND (reference sequence). V was clipped by 11 bases and J by 1 base, with 17 bases between them. CDR3 size: 14 residues. The CDR3 loop reads CAAGANRGNTEAFF. The CDR3 DNA reads as TGTGCCGCGGGGGCAAATCGCGGGAACACTGAAGCTTTCTTT.

This clonotype has ten or more counts. V and J are TRBV30 and TRBJ2-7, with 10 bases identical to TRBD2. Trimming at V came to 2 bases and at J to 7 bases, leaving 2 bases not matched to a gene. Germline V gene data show CDR1 as GTSNPN and CDR2 as SVGIG (reference sequence). This CDR3 is built from 12 residues. The CDR3 reads CAWSKLAGEQYF. The DNA for the CDR3 is TGTGCCTGGAGTAAACTAGCGGGAGAGCAGTACTTC.

This clonotype was counted at least ten times. The gene calls are TRBV30 and TRBJ2-1; TRBD2 matches 8 bases. Germline assignment: CDR1 GTSNPN and CDR2 SVGIG (reference sequence). The CDR3 totals 13 residues. The V segment lost 4 bases and the J segment 6 bases; nucleotides outside the gene matches: 5. The CDR3 protein is CAWKRLAGNEQFF. CDR3 coding DNA: TGTGCCTGGAAACGTCTAGCGGGCAATGAGCAGTTCTTC.

This clonotype was seen ten or more times. The J gene is TRBJ2-7, the V gene TRBV7-6; D is possibly TRBD2 (5 bases). The CDR3 is 11 residues long. The germline CDR1 and CDR2 sequences are SGHVS and FNYEAQ. The V end lost 2 bases, the J end lost 12 bases, and 11 bases lay between the germline ends. This CDR3 is CASSLTGEMYF. The CDR3 DNA reads TGTGCCAGCAGCTTAACCGGGGAAATGTACTTC.

A word on this clonotype: The junction differs from germline at one of its ends, possibly a read error. The chain is built from TRBV3-1 and TRBJ1-4; possibly TRBD1 for D (5 bases). This CDR3 contains 12 residues. Germline lookup yields CDR1 LGHDT and CDR2 YNNKEL (reference sequence). DNA of the CDR3: TGTGCCAGCGGGGCAGGGAATGAAAAACTGGTTTTT. Amino acid sequence: CASGAGNEKLVF.

This clonotype was observed many times. The V call is TRBV7-2, the J call TRBJ2-4; D ambiguous. The CDR3 covers 14 residues. The germline V gene encodes CDR1 SGHTA and CDR2 FQGNSA. Trimming took 5 bases from V and 0 from J, leaving 8 bases between them. The CDR3 sequence: CASSKEIAKNIQYF. The CDR3 DNA reads TGTGCCAGCAGCAAAGAGATAGCCAAAAACATTCAGTACTTC.

The sample holds a few counts of this clonotype. The chain employs TRBV7-2 and TRBJ2-3; tentatively, D is TRBD2 (6 bases). From germline, CDR1 is SGHTA and CDR2 FQGNSA. V gave up 1 base and J gave up 4 bases, with 12 bases separating them. CDR3 length: 15 amino acids. CDR3 in DNA: TGTGCCAGCAGCTTAGTGGGGGGTGGGGCAGATACGCAGTATTTT. It yields the protein CASSLVGGGADTQYF.

This clonotype was found a few times. The chain carries TRBV27 and TRBJ1-2; D not resolved. V was cut by 7 bases and J by 0 bases, with 12 bases left in between. The CDR3 covers 14 residues. The germline CDR1 and CDR2 sequences are MNHEY and SMNVEV (reference sequence). CDR3 sequence: CASKPELANYGYTF. In nucleotides, the CDR3 is TGTGCCAGCAAACCAGAGTTAGCTAACTATGGCTACACCTTC.